This T cell receptor beta chain was found in a study of glioma-infiltrating T cells after dendritic cell vaccination. Overall study results and limits: Higher pretreatment TIL content predicted longer progression-free time and survival.

Germline values: CDR1 LGHNA, CDR2 YSLEER. Trimming removed 4 bases from V and 4 bases from J; junction bases left unmatched: 7. The length of the CDR3 is 15 residues. Turning to this clone: The antigen is undetermined.

This table comes from immunoSEQ multiplex PCR, and its TCRdb copy is limited to in-frame clones, with some not included. The sample holds 20,000 to 25,000 clones, around 79% seen once. This receptor was obtained from a human donor with glioblastoma. The gene calls are TRBV4-3 and TRBJ2-7, with 10 bases lining up with TRBD1. The sequenced sample was blood, obtained before dendritic cell vaccination. The CDR3 region is CASSLLTGGLYEQYF. CDR3 in DNA: TGCGCCAGCAGCCTGTTGACAGGGGGCCTATACGAGCAGTACTTC.